This T cell receptor beta chain was profiled in a study of blood T cells in healthy people across ages. Study-level results: Among long-lived donors, naive CD4+ cells were more numerous and diversity higher than in aged donors.

Primed by a sample-barcoded 5' primer and a J-beta primer mix, a second PCR proceeded for 7 to 11 cycles. TCRdb reprocessed the 5' RACE reads with MiXCR, giving one entry per CDR3 protein. This table has some 890,000 distinct CDR3 sequences, almost 30% appearing once. Details on this clonotype: Antigen unknown. At one of its ends the junction is not consistent with the germline gene, which may arise from a read error.

The CDR3 consists of 15 residues. CDR1 and CDR2 from the germline V gene are DFQATT and SNEGSKA (reference sequence). There were healthy Caucasian individuals from Russia, aged about 6 to 95, serving as donors. These same records also appear under a second study, on T cells of mothers and their children. From that study: Sample barcodes and 2-4 random nucleotides came from the second PCR's M1S primer.

The V gene is TRBV20-1, the J gene TRBJ1-5; 8 bases are a match to TRBD1. The TCR sequence derives from a woman aged 40 to 55 in good health. Material for sequencing was blood. The CDR3 here is CGAEKGTGLNQPQHF. In nucleotides, the CDR3 is TGCGGTGCTGAAAAAGGGACAGGTCTCAATCAGCCCCAGCATTTT.